This entry concerns a single T cell receptor (beta chain). Its target is not known. The protocol was immunoSEQ multiplex PCR, while the TCRdb copy is restricted to in-frame clones and leaves out a portion. The sample lists 90,000 to 130,000 clones, less than 95% occurring once. The sample originates from a study of T cell responses to AZD1222 COVID-19 vaccine. From germline, CDR1 is SGHNT and CDR2 YENEEA. The CDR3 loop spans 17 amino acids. The V end lost 1 base, the J end lost 1 base, and 13 bases lay between the germline ends. Study-wide results and caveats: After two AZD1222 doses, spike-specific TCR breadth and depth rose versus day 0. Nearly half of spike-specific TCRs reportedly target variant regions that are unmutated in the B.1.351 and B.1.1.7 variants. Vaccine-associated CD4 TCRs ranged over spike, dominating at 160-218 and 743-854. Samples come after the peak T cell response, not at day 14.

The sequences come from peripheral blood, collected on day 0 of AZD1222 vaccination. This sequence originates from an adult in good health. This sequence joins TRBV11-3 and TRBJ2-2; maybe TRBD1 (6 bases). In DNA, the CDR3 is TGTGCCAGCAGCTTAGTCTCAGGGGCTTTGAACACCGGGGAGCTGTTTTTT. It is translated as CASSLVSGALNTGELFF.